A selection of T cell receptor beta chains follows, all from one sample in a study of blood T cell repertoires in COVID-19. TCRdb's copy holds only in-frame clones and misses some; the assay was immunoSEQ multiplex PCR. The sample has about 280,000 clones; 85% to 90% are singletons. Input material: peripheral blood. These receptors came from a man aged 35-49 years with acute or convalescent COVID-19. CDR3s include the opening cysteine and the closing phenylalanine or tryptophan. Fields, in order: D gene, CDR3 length, V gene, clone size, J gene, CDR3 DNA, CDR3 protein. D genes are given only for firm matches. Clone size is not always given. Where it is, it says once, few, many or a class for expanded clones.

NA	12	TRBV2	NA	TRBJ2-3	TGTGCCAGCAGTCAACAGGGTAGTACGCAGTATTTT	CASSQQGSTQYF
TRBD1	10	TRBV28	NA	TRBJ1-2	TGTGCCAGCAGACAGGGGGGCTACACCTTC	CASRQGGYTF
NA	16	TRBV4-2	NA	TRBJ2-1	TGTGCCAGCAGCCAAGTTGGCGGGGGCGGCTACAATGAGCAGTTCTTC	CASSQVGGGGYNEQFF
NA	14	TRBV27	NA	TRBJ1-1	TGTGCCAGCAGTATCAGGGGAAGGGACACTGAAGCTTTCTTT	CASSIRGRDTEAFF
TRBD1	16	TRBV4-1	NA	TRBJ2-2	TGCGCCAGCAGCAAAGGACAGGGGGTAAACACCGGGGAGCTGTTTTTT	CASSKGQGVNTGELFF
NA	15	TRBV6-5	NA	TRBJ1-3	TGTGCCAGCAGTTACTCCAGGACAGCTGGAAACACCATATATTTT	CASSYSRTAGNTIYF
NA	17	TRBV7-5	NA	TRBJ2-1	TGTGCCAGAAGCTTACCCCCTCGGTCGGGATCCAACAATGAGCAGTTCTTC	CARSLPPRSGSNNEQFF
NA	16	TRBV2	NA	TRBJ1-6	TGTGCCAGCGATAAGCTCGGGGGACGGGCCTCAACACCCCTCCACTTT	CASDKLGGRASTPLHF
NA	14	TRBV19	once	TRBJ1-3	TGTGCCAGTTCTTCAGTATTAAGTAGAAACACCATATATTTT	CASSSVLSRNTIYF
TRBD2	16	TRBV14	NA	TRBJ2-3	TGTGCCAGCAGCCAAGCTAACCTAGCGGGCACAGATACGCAGTATTTT	CASSQANLAGTDTQYF
TRBD2	16	TRBV6-6	NA	TRBJ2-7	TGTGCCAGCAGTCGCAGCGGGGGGAATCAACTCCACGAGCAGTACTTC	CASSRSGGNQLHEQYF
TRBD2	18	TRBV5-6	NA	TRBJ2-1	TGTGCCAGCAGCCATTTGATCCGAGCGGGGTTTAACTCCAATGAGCAGTTCTTC	CASSHLIRAGFNSNEQFF
NA	11	TRBV5-1	NA	TRBJ2-5	TGCGCCAGCAGTTCCAGGGAGACCCAGTACTTC	CASSSRETQYF
TRBD1	13	TRBV2	NA	TRBJ1-2	TGTGCCAGCAGTGTAGGCAGGGGGGATGGCTACACCTTC	CASSVGRGDGYTF
TRBD2	14	TRBV6-5	NA	TRBJ2-7	TGTGCCAGCAGTTCCCCCGGGAGGTCCTACGAGCAGTACTTC	CASSSPGRSYEQYF
NA	15	TRBV19	NA	TRBJ1-4	TGTGCCAGTAACTCCCACAGGGTAACTAATGAAAAACTGTTTTTT	CASNSHRVTNEKLFF